The clone carrying this T cell receptor beta chain was counted between two and nine times. No antigen is known for it. This CDR3 contains 16 residues. The germline V gene has CDR1 SGHRS and CDR2 YFSETQ. Trimming at V came to 1 base and at J to 3 bases, leaving 4 bases not matched to a gene. This sample was taken from a study of blood T cells in healthy people across ages. Study observations and caveats: The study found TCR beta diversity correlated strongly with naive T cell percentage. Getting older went along with TCR beta diversity per million T cells dropping roughly linearly.

A sample-barcoded 5' primer and a J-beta primer mix were used in a second PCR of roughly 6 to 11 cycles. In TCRdb, the 5' RACE reads were re-called with MiXCR into one record per CDR3 protein. The repertoire holds some 750,000 distinct CDR3 sequences, with about 20% as singletons. The J gene is TRBJ2-4, the V gene TRBV5-1; the match to TRBD2 covers 10 bases. The sequenced sample was blood. The TCR comes from a man aged 70-80 years in good health. In DNA form, the CDR3 reads TGCGCCAGCAGCTTGTCAGCGGGAGGGAGCAAAAACATTCAGTACTTC. Protein: CASSLSAGGSKNIQYF. Full variable domain (rest looked up from reference TRBV5-1 and TRBJ2-4): KAGVTQTPRYLIKTRGQQVTLSCSPISGHRSVSWYQQTPGQGLQFLFEYFSETQRNKGNFPGRFSGRQFSNSRSEMNVSTLELGDSALYLCASSLSAGGSKNIQYFGAGTRLSVL.